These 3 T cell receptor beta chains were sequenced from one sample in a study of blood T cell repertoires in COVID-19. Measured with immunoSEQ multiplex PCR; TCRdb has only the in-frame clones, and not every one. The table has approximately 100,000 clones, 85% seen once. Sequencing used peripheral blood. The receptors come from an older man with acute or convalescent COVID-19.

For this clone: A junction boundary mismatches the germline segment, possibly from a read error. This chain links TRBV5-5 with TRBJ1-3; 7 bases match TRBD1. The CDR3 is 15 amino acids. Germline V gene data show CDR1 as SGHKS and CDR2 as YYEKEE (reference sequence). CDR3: CASRLGQSTGNTIYF. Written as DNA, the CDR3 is TGTGCCAGCAGGTTGGGACAGAGCACTGGAAACACCATATATTTT.

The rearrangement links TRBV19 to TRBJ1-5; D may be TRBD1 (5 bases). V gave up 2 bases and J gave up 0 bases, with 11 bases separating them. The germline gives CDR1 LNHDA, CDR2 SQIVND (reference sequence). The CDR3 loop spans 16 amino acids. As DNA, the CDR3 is TGTGCCAGTAGTATACGGACACCTTATAGCAATCAGCCCCAGCATTTT. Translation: CASSIRTPYSNQPQHF.

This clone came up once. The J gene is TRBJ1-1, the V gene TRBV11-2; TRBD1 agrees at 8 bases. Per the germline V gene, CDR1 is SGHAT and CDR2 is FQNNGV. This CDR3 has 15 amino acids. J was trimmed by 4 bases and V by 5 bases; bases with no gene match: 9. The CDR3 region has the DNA TGTGCCAGCAGCGCAGACAGGGGCATACCCACTGAAGCTTTCTTT. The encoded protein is CASSADRGIPTEAFF.